This entry describes one T cell receptor (beta chain). The CDR3 totals 16 residues. V shed 4 bases and J shed 2 bases, with 15 bases lying between them. From germline, CDR1 is SNHLY and CDR2 FYNNEI. Original handling: Scientists estimated how many nucleated cells there were by amplifying reference gene primers. The protocol was immunoSEQ multiplex PCR, while the TCRdb copy is restricted to in-frame clones and leaves out a portion. V, J and clone size are taken as reported in that table, and D and trimming were inferred from the DNA itself. Among 150,000 to 200,000 clones listed, roughly 80% were seen once. The sample comes from a study of blood T cell repertoires in COVID-19. Study-wide background: Researchers got acute and convalescent COVID-19 samples from the United States, Italy and Spain. In each case, the material was cDNA or gDNA derived from T cells, B-cell-depleted T cells, or PBMCs.

The receptor comes from a man aged 70-80 years with active or convalescent COVID-19. Sequencing used peripheral blood. The chain uses TRBV2 and TRBJ1-5, with D possibly matching TRBD1 (6 bases). This chain's CDR3 is CASSGGGGMGNQPQHF. CDR3 nucleotides: TGTGCCAGCAGTGGCGGGGGCGGCATGGGCAATCAGCCCCAGCATTTT.